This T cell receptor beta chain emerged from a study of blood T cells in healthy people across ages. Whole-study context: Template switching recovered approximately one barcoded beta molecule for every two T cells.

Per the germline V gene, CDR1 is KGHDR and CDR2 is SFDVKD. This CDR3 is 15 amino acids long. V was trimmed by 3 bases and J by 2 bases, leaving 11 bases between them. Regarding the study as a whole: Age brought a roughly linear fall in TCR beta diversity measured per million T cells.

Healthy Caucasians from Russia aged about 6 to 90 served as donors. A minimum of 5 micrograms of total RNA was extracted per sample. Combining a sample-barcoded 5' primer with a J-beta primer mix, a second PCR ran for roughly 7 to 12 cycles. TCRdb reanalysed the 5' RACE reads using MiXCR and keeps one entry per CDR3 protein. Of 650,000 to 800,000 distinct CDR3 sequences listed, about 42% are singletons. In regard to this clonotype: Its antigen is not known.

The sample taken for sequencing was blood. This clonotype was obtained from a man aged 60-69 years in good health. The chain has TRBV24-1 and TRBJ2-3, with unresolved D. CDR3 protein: CATSDLDGFTDTQYF. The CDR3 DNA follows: TGTGCCACCAGTGATCTGGACGGTTTCACAGATACGCAGTATTTT.